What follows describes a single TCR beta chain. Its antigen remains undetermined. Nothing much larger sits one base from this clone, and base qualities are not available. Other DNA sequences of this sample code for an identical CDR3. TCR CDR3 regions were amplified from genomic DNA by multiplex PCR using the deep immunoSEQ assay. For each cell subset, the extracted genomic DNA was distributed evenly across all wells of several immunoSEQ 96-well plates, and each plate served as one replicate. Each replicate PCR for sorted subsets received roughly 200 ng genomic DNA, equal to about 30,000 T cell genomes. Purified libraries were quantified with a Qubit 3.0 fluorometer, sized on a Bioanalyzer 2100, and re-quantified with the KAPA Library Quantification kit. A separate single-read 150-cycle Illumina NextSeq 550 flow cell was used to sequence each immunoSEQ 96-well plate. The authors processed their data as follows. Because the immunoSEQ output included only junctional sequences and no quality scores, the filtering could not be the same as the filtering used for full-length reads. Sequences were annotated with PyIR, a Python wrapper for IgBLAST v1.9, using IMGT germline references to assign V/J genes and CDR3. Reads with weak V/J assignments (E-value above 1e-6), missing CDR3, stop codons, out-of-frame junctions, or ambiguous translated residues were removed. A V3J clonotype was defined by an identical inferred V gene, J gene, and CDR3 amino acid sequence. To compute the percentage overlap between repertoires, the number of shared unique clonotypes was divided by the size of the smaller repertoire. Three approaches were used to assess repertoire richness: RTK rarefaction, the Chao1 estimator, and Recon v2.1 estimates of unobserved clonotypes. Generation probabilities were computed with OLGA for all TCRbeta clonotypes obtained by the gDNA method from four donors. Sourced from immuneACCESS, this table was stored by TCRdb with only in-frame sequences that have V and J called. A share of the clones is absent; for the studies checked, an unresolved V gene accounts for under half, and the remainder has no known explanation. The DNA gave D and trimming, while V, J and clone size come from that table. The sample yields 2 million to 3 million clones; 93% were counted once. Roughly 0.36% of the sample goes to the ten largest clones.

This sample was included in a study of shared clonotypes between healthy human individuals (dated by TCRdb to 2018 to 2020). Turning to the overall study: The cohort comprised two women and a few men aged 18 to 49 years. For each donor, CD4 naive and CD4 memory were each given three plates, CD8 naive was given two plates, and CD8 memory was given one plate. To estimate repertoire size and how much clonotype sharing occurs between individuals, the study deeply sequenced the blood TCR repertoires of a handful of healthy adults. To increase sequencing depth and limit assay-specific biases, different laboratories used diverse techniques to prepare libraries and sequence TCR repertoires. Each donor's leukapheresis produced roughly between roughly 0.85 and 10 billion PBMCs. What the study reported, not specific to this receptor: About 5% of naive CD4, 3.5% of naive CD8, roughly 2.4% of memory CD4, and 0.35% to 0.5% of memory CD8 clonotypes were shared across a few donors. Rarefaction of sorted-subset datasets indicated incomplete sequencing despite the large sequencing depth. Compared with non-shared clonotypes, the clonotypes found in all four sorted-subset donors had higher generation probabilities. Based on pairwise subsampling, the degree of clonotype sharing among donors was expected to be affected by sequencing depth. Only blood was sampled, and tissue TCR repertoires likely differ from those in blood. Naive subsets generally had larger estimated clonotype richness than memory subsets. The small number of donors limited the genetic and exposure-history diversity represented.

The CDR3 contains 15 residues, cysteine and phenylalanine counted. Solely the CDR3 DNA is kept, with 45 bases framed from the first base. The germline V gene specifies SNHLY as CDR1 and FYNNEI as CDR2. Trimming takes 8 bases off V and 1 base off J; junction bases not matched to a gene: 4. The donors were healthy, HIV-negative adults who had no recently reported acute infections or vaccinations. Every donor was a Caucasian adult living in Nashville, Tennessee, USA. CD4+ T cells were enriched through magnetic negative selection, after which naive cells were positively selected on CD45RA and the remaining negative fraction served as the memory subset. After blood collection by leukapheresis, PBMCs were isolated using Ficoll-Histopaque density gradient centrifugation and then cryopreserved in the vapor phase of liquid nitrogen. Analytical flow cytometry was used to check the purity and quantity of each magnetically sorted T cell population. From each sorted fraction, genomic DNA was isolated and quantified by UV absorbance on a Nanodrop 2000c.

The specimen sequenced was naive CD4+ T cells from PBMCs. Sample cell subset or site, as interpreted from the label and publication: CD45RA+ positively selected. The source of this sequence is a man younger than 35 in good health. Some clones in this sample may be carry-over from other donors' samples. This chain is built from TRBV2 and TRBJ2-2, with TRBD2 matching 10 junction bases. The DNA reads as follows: TGTGCCAGCCGCGGACTAGCGGTGAACACCGGGGAGCTGTTTTTT. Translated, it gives CASRGLAVNTGELFF.